Sequencing of this T cell receptor (beta chain) was carried out in a study of PD-L1 blockade in urothelial cancer (dated by TCRdb to 2017 to 2019). Background on the whole study: All patients started therapy around 2014 and received atezolizumab 1,200 mg intravenously every 3 weeks. About 90% of the 29 patients were identified as males with urothelial cancer of bladder origin, and a prior smoking history was reported by 18 of 29 patients. An ECOG performance status of 0 or 1 was recorded for the patients, and 0 to 3 prior chemotherapy regimens had been received by the patients. Blood samples were analyzed 3 weeks after the start of treatment (second dose) and 6 weeks after the start of treatment. Blood samples gave median yields of approximately 130,000 T cells and tens of thousands of unique TCRs, along with a median clonality of approximately 0.08. An exploratory multi-omic analysis was conducted of the somatic, immune and clinical correlates of response to PD-L1 blockade with atezolizumab in urothelial cancer. TCR sequencing covered pretreatment tumor samples and matched, serially collected peripheral blood taken before and after atezolizumab treatment. Durable clinical benefit was defined as progression-free survival longer than 6 months, and TCR features were also tested against progression-free and overall survival. In the same patients who had TCR sequencing, pretreatment tumors also underwent whole exome sequencing and RNA sequencing. Durable clinical benefit was achieved by nine patients and was not achieved by 20 patients. Pretreatment blood TCR-seq was available for fewer than 30 patients, at least one posttreatment blood collection was obtained for 24 patients, and tumor TCR-seq was available for 24 patients. General study outcomes and caveats: Greater expansion of tumor-associated TCR clones in peripheral blood 3 weeks after the start of treatment was observed in patients with durable benefit (n ≈ 22, p = 0.022). Small sample size (n ≈ 27) and many exploratory analyses mean the results are intended to be hypothesis-generating. A pretreatment peripheral blood TCR clonality below the median was linked to improved progression-free and overall survival.

This sample's time point label indicates: peripheral blood 6 weeks after treatment start. A total of 25 to 35 patients with locally advanced or metastatic urothelial carcinoma, treated at Memorial Sloan Kettering on a trial protocol, made up the cohort. Peripheral blood mononuclear cells were collected from each patient pretreatment and during treatment, giving between 1 and 8 total time points per patient. The Qiagen DNeasy Blood extraction kit was used to purify genomic DNA from total PBMCs and tumor samples. PBMCs were collected pretreatment and during treatment, and were isolated and stored as previously described. Synthetic TCR analog templates were spiked into each PCR so that absolute template abundance could be estimated from read counts. The immunoSEQ assay used bias-controlled V and J gene primers to amplify TCRbeta CDR3 regions from genomic DNA. Sequencing of rearranged TCRbeta segments was performed at approximately 20X coverage. The original pipeline was this. Sequencing errors were corrected by clustering, and CDR3s were annotated against IMGT so that V, D and J genes could be assigned. Downstream analyses used only productive TCRbeta rearrangements, leaving out any out-of-frame or stop-codon sequences. Clonality was calculated as one minus the Shannon entropy normalized by the log of the number of unique productive sequences. Fisher's exact test with Benjamini-Hochberg correction, at a threshold of adjusted p below 0.01, was used to find clones that differed between time points or between blood and tumor. TCRdb took over this immuneACCESS table, retaining in-frame rearrangements with V and J assigned. Such tables are incomplete; in checked studies, under half of the missing clones stem from an unresolved V gene, and the remainder is unexplained. V and J calls and clone size are as listed in that table; D and trimming were resolved from the DNA. The sample table holds around 53,000 clones, of which approximately 85% were seen once. The top ten constitute 1.9% of the sample.

This clone was seen just once. Its binding antigen is unknown. Base-call qualities are not available, and no considerably larger clone is one nucleotide away. The cysteine opens and the phenylalanine closes a CDR3 of 13 amino acids. The retained sequence is limited to the CDR3, 39 bases, with the frame set at the first base. Trimming removed 5 bases from V and 3 bases from J, leaving 10 bases between the germline ends. The germline V gene gives CDR1 as KGHSH and CDR2 as LQKENI. The receptor comes from a man in his forties or fifties with urothelial cancer. The chain couples TRBV18 to TRBJ1-1, and TRBD1 may be the D gene, going by 5 matching bases. The sample here was PBMCs, taken around atezolizumab (anti-PD-L1) treatment. For the CDR3, the sequence is CASSIRGDTEAFF. The DNA reads as follows: TGTGCCAGCTCAATAAGGGGCGACACTGAAGCTTTCTTT.